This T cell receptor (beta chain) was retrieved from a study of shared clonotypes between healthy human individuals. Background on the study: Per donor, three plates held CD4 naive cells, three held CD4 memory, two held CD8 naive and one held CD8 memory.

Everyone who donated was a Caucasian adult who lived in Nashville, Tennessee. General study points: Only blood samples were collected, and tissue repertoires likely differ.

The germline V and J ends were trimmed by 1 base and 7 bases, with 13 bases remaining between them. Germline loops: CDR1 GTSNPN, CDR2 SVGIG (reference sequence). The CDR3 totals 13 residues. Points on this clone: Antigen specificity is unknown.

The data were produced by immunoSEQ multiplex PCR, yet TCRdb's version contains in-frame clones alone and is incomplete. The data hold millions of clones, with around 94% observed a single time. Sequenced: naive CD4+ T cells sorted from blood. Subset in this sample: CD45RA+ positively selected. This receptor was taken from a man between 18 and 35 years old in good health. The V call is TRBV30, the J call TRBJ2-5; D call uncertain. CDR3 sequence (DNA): TGTGCCTGGAGTGCTCCACCTTCGAGGACCCAGTACTTC. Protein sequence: CAWSAPPSRTQYF.